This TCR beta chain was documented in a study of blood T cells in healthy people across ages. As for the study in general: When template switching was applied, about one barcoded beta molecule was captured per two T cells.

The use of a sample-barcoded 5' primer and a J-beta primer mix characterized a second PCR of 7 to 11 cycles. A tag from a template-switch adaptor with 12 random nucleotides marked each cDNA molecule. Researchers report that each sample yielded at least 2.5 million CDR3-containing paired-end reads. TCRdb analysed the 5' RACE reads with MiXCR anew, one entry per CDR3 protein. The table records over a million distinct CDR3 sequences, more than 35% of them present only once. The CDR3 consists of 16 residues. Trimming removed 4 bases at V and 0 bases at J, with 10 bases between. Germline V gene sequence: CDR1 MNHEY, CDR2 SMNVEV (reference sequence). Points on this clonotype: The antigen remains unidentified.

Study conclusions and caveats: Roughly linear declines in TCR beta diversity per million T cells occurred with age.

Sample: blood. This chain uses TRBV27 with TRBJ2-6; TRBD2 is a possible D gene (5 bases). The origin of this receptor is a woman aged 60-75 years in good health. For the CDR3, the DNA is TGTGCCAGCAGTTCCAGACGGGGCTCTGGGGCCAACGTCCTGACTTTC. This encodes CASSSRRGSGANVLTF. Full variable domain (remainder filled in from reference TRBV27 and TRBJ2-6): EAQVTQNPRYLITVTGKKLTVTCSQNMNHEYMSWYRQDPGLGLRQIYYSMNVEVTDKGDVPEGYKVSRKEKRNFPLILESPSPNQTSLYFCASSSRRGSGANVLTFGAGSRLTVL.